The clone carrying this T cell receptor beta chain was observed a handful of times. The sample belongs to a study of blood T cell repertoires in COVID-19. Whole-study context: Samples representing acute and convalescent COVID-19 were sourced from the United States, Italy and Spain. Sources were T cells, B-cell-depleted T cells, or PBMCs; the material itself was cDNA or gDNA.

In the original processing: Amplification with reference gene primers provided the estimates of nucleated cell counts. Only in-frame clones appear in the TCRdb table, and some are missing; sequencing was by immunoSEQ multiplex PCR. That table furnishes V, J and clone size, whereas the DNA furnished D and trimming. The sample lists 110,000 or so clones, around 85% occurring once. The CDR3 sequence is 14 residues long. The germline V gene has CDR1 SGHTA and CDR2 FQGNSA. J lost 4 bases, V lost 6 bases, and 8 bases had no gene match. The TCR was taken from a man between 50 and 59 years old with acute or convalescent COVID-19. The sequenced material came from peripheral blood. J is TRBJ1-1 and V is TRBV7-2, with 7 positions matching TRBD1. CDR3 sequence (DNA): TGTGCCAGCAGAGTGACAGGGTTGAGCACTGAAGCTTTCTTT. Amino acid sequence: CASRVTGLSTEAFF. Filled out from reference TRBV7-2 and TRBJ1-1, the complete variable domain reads GAGVSQSPSNKVTEKGKDVELRCDPISGHTALYWYRQSLGQGLEFLIYFQGNSAPDKSGLPSDRFSAERTGGSVSTLTIQRTQQEDSAVYLCASRVTGLSTEAFFGQGTRLTVV.